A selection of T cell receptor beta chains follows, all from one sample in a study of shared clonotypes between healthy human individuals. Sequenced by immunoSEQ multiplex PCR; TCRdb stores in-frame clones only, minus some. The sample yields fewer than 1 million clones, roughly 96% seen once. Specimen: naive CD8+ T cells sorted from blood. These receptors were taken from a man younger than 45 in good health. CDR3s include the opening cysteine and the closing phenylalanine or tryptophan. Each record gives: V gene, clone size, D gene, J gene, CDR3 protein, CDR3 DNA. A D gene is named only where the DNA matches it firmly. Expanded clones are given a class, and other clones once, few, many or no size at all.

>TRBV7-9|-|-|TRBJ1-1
CASSPRGVEAFF
TGTGCCAGCAGCCCACGTGGGGTCGAAGCTTTCTTT
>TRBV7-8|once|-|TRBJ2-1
CASSSGLSSYNEQFF
TGTGCCAGCAGCTCGGGACTGAGCTCCTACAATGAGCAGTTCTTC
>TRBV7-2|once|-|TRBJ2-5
CASSLSPRETQYF
TGTGCCAGCAGCTTAAGCCCCCGGGAGACCCAGTACTTC
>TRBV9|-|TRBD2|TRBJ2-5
CASSVGAGVVETQYF
TGTGCCAGCAGCGTAGGAGCGGGAGTTGTTGAGACCCAGTACTTC
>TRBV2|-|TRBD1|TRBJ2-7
CASSAPRDRGNYEQYF
TGTGCCAGCAGTGCCCCCCGGGACAGGGGCAACTACGAGCAGTACTTC
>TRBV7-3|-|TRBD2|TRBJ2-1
CASSLNKFPGGSLSSYNEQFF
TGTGCCAGCAGCTTAAATAAGTTTCCGGGGGGTTCTCTAAGCTCCTACAATGAGCAGTTCTTC
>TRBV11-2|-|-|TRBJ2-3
CASSFGGTGVTDTQYF
TGTGCCAGCAGCTTTGGCGGGACCGGGGTCACAGATACGCAGTATTTT
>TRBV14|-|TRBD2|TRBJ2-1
CASSQLTSGRNEQFF
TGTGCCAGCAGCCAGTTGACTAGCGGGAGAAATGAGCAGTTCTTC
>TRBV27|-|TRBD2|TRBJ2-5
CASSLLAVSGPSRETQYF
TGTGCCAGCAGTTTACTCGCCGTTAGCGGGCCATCTAGGGAGACCCAGTACTTC
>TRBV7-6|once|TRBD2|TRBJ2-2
CASSLAGGAGELFF
TGTGCCAGCAGCTTAGCGGGAGGGGCCGGGGAGCTGTTTTTT
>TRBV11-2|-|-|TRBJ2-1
CASSSTLNNEQFF
TGTGCCAGCAGCTCGACACTCAACAATGAGCAGTTCTTC
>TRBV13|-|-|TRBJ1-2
CASNSARDGYTF
TGTGCCAGCAACTCAGCTCGGGATGGCTACACCTTC
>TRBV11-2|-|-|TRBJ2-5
CASSLTERETQYF
TGTGCCAGCAGCTTAACGGAAAGGGAGACCCAGTACTTC
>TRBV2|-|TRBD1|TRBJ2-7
CASSGGTASYEQYF
TGTGCCAGCAGTGGTGGGACAGCCTCCTACGAGCAGTACTTC
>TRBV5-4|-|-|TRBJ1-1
CASSGPRGTEAFF
TGTGCCAGCAGCGGACCCCGTGGGACTGAAGCTTTCTTT
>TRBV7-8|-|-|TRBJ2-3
CASARRSSTDTQYF
TGTGCCAGCGCCCGTCGTTCTAGCACAGATACGCAGTATTTT
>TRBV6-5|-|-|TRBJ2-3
CASSYGRRATDTQYF
TGTGCCAGCAGTTATGGAAGGAGGGCCACAGATACGCAGTATTTT
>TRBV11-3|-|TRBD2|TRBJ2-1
CASSLEASGNNEQFF
TGTGCCAGCAGCTTAGAGGCTAGCGGCAACAATGAGCAGTTCTTC
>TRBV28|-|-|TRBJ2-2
CASSFGVANTGELFF
TGTGCCAGCAGTTTTGGTGTCGCGAACACCGGGGAGCTGTTTTTT
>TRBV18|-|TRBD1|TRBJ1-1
CASSLDRGSEAFF
TGTGCCAGCTCATTGGACAGGGGGTCTGAAGCTTTCTTT
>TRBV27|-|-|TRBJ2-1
CASSPAGVHEQFF
TGTGCCAGCAGCCCGGCTGGGGTTCATGAGCAGTTCTTC
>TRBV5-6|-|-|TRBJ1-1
CASTPLAGAESTEAFF
TGTGCCAGCACCCCTTTGGCGGGGGCGGAGAGCACTGAAGCTTTCTTT
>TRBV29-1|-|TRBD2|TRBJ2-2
CSVDGTSGSYTGELFF
TGCAGCGTTGATGGGACTAGCGGGAGTTACACCGGGGAGCTGTTTTTT
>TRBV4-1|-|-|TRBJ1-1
CASSQEGVVAEAFF
TGCGCCAGCAGCCAAGAAGGTGTGGTGGCTGAAGCTTTCTTT
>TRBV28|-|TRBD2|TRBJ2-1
CASSPRGAGSYNEQFF
TGTGCCAGCAGTCCCCGAGGAGCGGGATCCTACAATGAGCAGTTCTTC
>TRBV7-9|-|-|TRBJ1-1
CASSLADAGQNTEAFF
TGTGCCAGCAGCTTAGCAGATGCCGGACAGAACACTGAAGCTTTCTTT
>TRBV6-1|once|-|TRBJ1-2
CASSEGGASYGYTF
TGTGCCAGCAGTGAGGGGGGGGCTTCGTATGGCTACACCTTC
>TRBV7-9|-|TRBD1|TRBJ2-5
CASSSPGQGRETQYF
TGTGCCAGCAGCTCCCCGGGACAGGGGCGAGAGACCCAGTACTTC
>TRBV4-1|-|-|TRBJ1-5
CASSQGFLQGHQPQHF
TGCGCCAGCAGCCAAGGTTTTCTCCAGGGGCATCAGCCCCAGCATTTT
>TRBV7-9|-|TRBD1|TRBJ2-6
CASIQTPGQGNSGANVLTF
TGTGCCAGCATCCAGACCCCGGGACAGGGGAACTCTGGGGCCAACGTCCTGACTTTC
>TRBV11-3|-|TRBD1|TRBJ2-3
CASSLGGTGPDTQYF
TGTGCCAGCAGCTTAGGCGGGACAGGGCCAGATACGCAGTATTTT
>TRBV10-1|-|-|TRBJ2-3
CASSEGSGASTDTQYF
TGCGCCAGCAGTGAAGGGTCGGGGGCGAGCACAGATACGCAGTATTTT
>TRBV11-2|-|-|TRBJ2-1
CASSLLDIEQFF
TGTGCCAGCAGCCTACTAGATATTGAGCAGTTCTTC
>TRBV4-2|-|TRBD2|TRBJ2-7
CASSQTSLAGSYEQYF
TGTGCCAGCAGCCAAACATCACTAGCGGGGTCCTACGAGCAGTACTTC
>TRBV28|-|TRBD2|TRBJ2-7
CASSLSTSASSTYEQYF
TGTGCCAGCAGTTTATCCACTAGCGCCAGCTCCACCTACGAGCAGTACTTC
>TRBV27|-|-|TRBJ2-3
CASSLELAGTDTQYF
TGTGCCAGCAGTTTAGAGCTAGCAGGAACAGATACGCAGTATTTT
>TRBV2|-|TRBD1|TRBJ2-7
CASSAYRGWTYEQYF
TGTGCCAGCAGCGCTTACAGGGGATGGACCTACGAGCAGTACTTC
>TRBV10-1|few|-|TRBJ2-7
CASSSGSSYEQYF
TGCGCCAGCAGTTCAGGGAGCTCCTACGAGCAGTACTTC
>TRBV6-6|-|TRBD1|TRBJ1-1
CASSLTGTAMNTEAFF
TGTGCCAGCAGTTTGACCGGGACAGCTATGAACACTGAAGCTTTCTTT
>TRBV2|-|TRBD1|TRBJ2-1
CARGTGNEQFF
TGTGCCAGGGGGACAGGCAATGAGCAGTTCTTC
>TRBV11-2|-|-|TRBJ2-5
CASSLDWSRQETQYF
TGTGCCAGCAGCTTAGATTGGAGTAGGCAAGAGACCCAGTACTTC
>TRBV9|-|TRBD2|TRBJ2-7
CASSLRAGGAYEQYF
TGTGCCAGCAGCCTGAGAGCGGGAGGAGCCTACGAGCAGTACTTC
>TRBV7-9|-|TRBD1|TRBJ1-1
CASSPRDRVEIRAFF
TGTGCCAGCAGCCCCCGGGACAGGGTGGAGATAAGAGCTTTCTTT
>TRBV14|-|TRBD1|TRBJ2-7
CASRRTGFSEQYF
TGTGCCAGCAGGCGGACAGGGTTCTCCGAGCAGTACTTC
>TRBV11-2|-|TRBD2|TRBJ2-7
CASSEAGGRGYEQYF
TGTGCCAGCAGCGAGGCGGGCGGGAGGGGGTACGAGCAGTACTTC